The rows below give T cell receptor beta chains drawn from one sample of a study of metastatic and nonmetastatic thyroid tumors. TCRdb re-clonotyped the PCR reads through MiXCR. Of roughly 30,000 clones in the sample, less than 4% were seen once. What was sequenced was blood. The source of these receptors is a male donor with papillary thyroid cancer or a benign thyroid nodule (not recorded which). Some clones in this sample may be carry-over from other donors' samples. Both conserved end residues are part of each CDR3. The order of the fields is clone size, D gene, V gene, J gene, CDR3 protein, CDR3 DNA. A D gene is named only where the DNA matches it firmly. Expanded clones get a size class; other rows say once, few or many, or leave the size out.

few	-	TRBV27	TRBJ2-7	CASSLRDGSYEQYF	TGTGCCAGCAGTTTAAGGGACGGCTCCTACGAGCAGTACTTC
many	-	TRBV6-1	TRBJ1-6	CASSGQAENSPLHF	TGTGCCAGCAGTGGACAGGCCGAAAATTCACCCCTCCACTTT
-	-	TRBV28	TRBJ2-3	CASSTGSEDTQYF	TGTGCCAGCAGTACAGGGTCAGAGGATACGCAGTATTTT
few	TRBD1	TRBV20-1	TRBJ2-7	CSARAGQGTYEQYF	TGCAGTGCTAGAGCGGGACAGGGTACCTACGAGCAGTACTTC
few	-	TRBV15	TRBJ1-5	CATSRDPGGDQPQHF	TGTGCCACCAGCAGAGATCCGGGGGGGGATCAGCCCCAGCATTTT
few	-	TRBV28	TRBJ2-7	CASSLITSYEQYF	TGTGCCAGCAGTCTAATTACCTCCTACGAGCAGTACTTC
many	-	TRBV20-1	TRBJ1-1	CSARDGGITEAFF	TGCAGTGCTAGAGATGGAGGGATCACTGAAGCTTTCTTT
-	TRBD1	TRBV15	TRBJ1-5	CATSLGDRNHQPQHF	TGTGCCACCAGCCTGGGGGACAGGAACCATCAGCCCCAGCATTTT
few	-	TRBV24-1	TRBJ2-2	CATSDFTGTNTGELFF	TGTGCTACCAGTGATTTTACCGGGACGAACACCGGGGAGCTGTTTTTT
-	TRBD2	TRBV2	TRBJ2-7	CASRTGTSDHEQYF	TGTGCCAGCAGAACCGGGACTAGCGATCACGAGCAGTACTTC
many	-	TRBV20-1	TRBJ2-7	CSARPSRLSSYEQYF	TGCAGTGCTAGACCTTCCCGATTGAGCTCCTACGAGCAGTACTTC
-	TRBD2	TRBV27	TRBJ2-7	CASSFAGGGYEQYF	TGTGCCAGCAGTTTTGCGGGAGGGGGGTACGAGCAGTACTTC
many	TRBD2	TRBV12-3/TRBV12-4	TRBJ2-3	CASSISTSGTKQYF	TGTGCCAGCAGTATATCGACTAGCGGTACCAAGCAGTATTTT
many	TRBD1	TRBV5-6	TRBJ1-5	CASSKGAGPNQPQHF	TGTGCCAGCTCCAAGGGGGCAGGCCCTAATCAGCCCCAGCATTTT
many	-	TRBV4-3	TRBJ2-5	CASSQDLGGIGETQYF	TGCGCCAGCAGCCAAGACCTCGGCGGGATTGGAGAGACCCAGTACTTC
-	TRBD1	TRBV5-6	TRBJ1-4	CASSLPRGSNEKLFF	TGTGCCAGCAGCCTACCCAGGGGGTCTAATGAAAAACTGTTTTTT
many	-	TRBV4-3	TRBJ2-1	CASSQVARGSSYNEQFF	TGCGCCAGCAGCCAGGTGGCTAGGGGAAGCTCCTACAATGAGCAGTTCTTC
-	TRBD1	TRBV19	TRBJ2-7	CASNRQGMDEQYF	TGTGCCAGTAATCGACAGGGGATGGACGAGCAGTACTTC
few	-	TRBV25-1	TRBJ1-2	CAISTGLVYVYTF	TGTGCCATCAGTACAGGCCTCGTCTATGTCTACACCTTC
many	TRBD1	TRBV6-1	TRBJ1-4	CASSRKGASNEKLFF	TGTGCCAGCAGTAGGAAGGGGGCGTCTAATGAAAAACTGTTTTTT
medium-sized	TRBD1	TRBV28	TRBJ2-7	CASSRDRGIHEQYF	TGTGCCAGCAGTCGGGACAGGGGTATTCACGAGCAGTACTTC